Given below is one TCR beta chain in context. Its antigen remains unidentified. The data were obtained in a study of siplizumab effects on memory and regulatory T cells. Assays examined 100,000 or so TCR templates per sample. The method was immunoSEQ multiplex PCR; TCRdb's version includes in-frame clones alone and lacks a portion of them. Among 100,000 to 110,000 clones listed, 91% were seen once. Germline trimming cut 5 bases from V and 4 bases from J; bases unmatched to any gene: 7. Germline V CDR1 and CDR2: MNHEY, SVGAGI. The CDR3 has 15 residues. The study, taken as a whole, reports: Proliferating siplizumab-cultured Tregs lacked confirmed suppressive function.

The receptor was derived from a human donor in good health. The V gene is TRBV6-5, the J gene TRBJ1-2; 10 bases fit TRBD1. Sequencing used CD4+ T cells sorted from blood. This chain's CDR3 is CASSRPGQGTYGYTF. In DNA, the CDR3 is TGTGCCAGCAGTCGACCGGGACAGGGGACCTATGGCTACACCTTC.